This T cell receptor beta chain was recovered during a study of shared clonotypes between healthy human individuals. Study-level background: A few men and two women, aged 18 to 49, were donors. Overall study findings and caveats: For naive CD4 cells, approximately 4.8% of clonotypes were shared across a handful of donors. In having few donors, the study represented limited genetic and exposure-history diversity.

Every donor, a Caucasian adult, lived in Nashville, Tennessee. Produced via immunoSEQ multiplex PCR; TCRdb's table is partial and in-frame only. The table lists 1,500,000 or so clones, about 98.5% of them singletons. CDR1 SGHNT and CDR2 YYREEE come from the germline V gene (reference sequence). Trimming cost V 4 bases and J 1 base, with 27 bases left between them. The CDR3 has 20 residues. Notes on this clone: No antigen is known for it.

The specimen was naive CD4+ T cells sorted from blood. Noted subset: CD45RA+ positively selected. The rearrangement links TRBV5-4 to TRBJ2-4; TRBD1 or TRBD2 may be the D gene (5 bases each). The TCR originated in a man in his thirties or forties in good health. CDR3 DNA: TGTGCCAGCAGCCCTACAACTGGGGAAGACCGGGGCGTGGCCAAAAACATTCAGTACTTC. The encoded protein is CASSPTTGEDRGVAKNIQYF.